This TCR beta chain appears in the sequencing data of a study of T cell changes during pregnancy in multiple sclerosis. CDR3 size: 15 residues. CDR1 and CDR2 from the germline V gene are MGHDK and SYGVNS. J gave up 15 bases and V 1 base, and 10 bases lay outside the gene matches. The assay was immunoSEQ multiplex PCR, and TCRdb's table has in-frame clones only and misses some. The table records tens of thousands of clones, 75% to 90% of them present only once. The source material was CD4+ T cells from peripheral blood mononuclear cells, sampled in the first trimester of pregnancy. The TCR sequence derives from a female donor in good health, enrolled as a control in a pregnancy study. The rearrangement links TRBV25-1 to TRBJ2-4, with 12 nucleotides matching TRBD2. CDR3 nucleotides: TGTGCCAGCAGTGAATGGCTAGCGGGGGGGGTCCTTTTGTACTTC. This sequence encodes CASSEWLAGGVLLYF.